The 16 T cell receptor beta chains below come from one sample, sequenced in a study of blood T cell repertoires in COVID-19. The protocol was immunoSEQ multiplex PCR, while the TCRdb copy is restricted to in-frame clones and leaves out a portion. The sample shows some 75,000 clones, 65% to 85% of them seen only once. Sequencing was performed on peripheral blood. These receptors originate from a man aged 50 or older with COVID-19, enrolled during active disease.

The rearrangement uses TRBV25-1 and TRBJ1-4, with D uncertain. Trimming removed 2 bases at V and 3 bases at J, with 13 bases between. CDR1 and CDR2 (germline): MGHDK, SYGVNS. CDR3 size: 16 residues. The CDR3 DNA reads TGTGCCAGCAGTGAACGAAAAGCTATGGCTAATGAAAAACTGTTTTTT. As protein: CASSERKAMANEKLFF.

This chain connects TRBV30 to TRBJ2-5; D might be TRBD2 (6 bases). Germline CDR1 and CDR2: GTSNPN and SVGIG (reference sequence). V lost 0 bases and J lost 5, with 10 bases in between. The CDR3 contains 13 residues. CDR3 loop: CAWSVLAVETQYF. DNA of the CDR3: TGTGCCTGGAGTGTACTAGCAGTCGAGACCCAGTACTTC.

The V and J genes are TRBV9 and TRBJ2-3; D is ambiguous. CDR1 and CDR2 (germline): SGDLS, YYNGEE. The CDR3 runs to 12 residues. Trimming stripped 0 bases from V and 4 bases from J, with 3 bases between. CDR3 loop: CASSVGADTQYF. CDR3 DNA sequence: TGTGCCAGCAGCGTAGGAGCAGATACGCAGTATTTT.

The rearrangement uses TRBV6-2 or TRBV6-3 and TRBJ2-7; possibly TRBD2 for D (5 bases). Trimming removed 6 bases at V and 4 bases at J, with 13 bases between. The CDR3 length is 13 residues. Germline CDR1 MNHEY, CDR2 SVGEGT. The DNA of the CDR3 is TGTGCCAGCAGCCTGATCCGGGGTTACGAGCAGTACTTC. Its translation is CASSLIRGYEQYF.

The chain uses TRBV6-5 and TRBJ2-7, with 9 bases fitting TRBD2. The length of the CDR3 is 15 residues. Germline lookup yields CDR1 MNHEY and CDR2 SVGAGI. Trimming at V came to 2 bases and at J to 2 bases, leaving 4 bases not matched to a gene. The CDR3 region is CASSYETSGAYEQYF. For the CDR3, the DNA is TGTGCCAGCAGTTACGAGACTAGCGGAGCCTACGAGCAGTACTTC.

This clone was found once. The chain uses TRBV7-2 and TRBJ2-5; a possible D gene is TRBD1 (5 bases). Trimming took 7 bases from V and 5 from J, leaving 14 bases between them. The CDR3 is 13 amino acids. CDR1 SGHTA and CDR2 FQGNSA come from the germline V gene. For the CDR3, the DNA is TGTGCCAGCACCAGGGATTTTTCCGAGACCCAGTACTTC. It specifies CASTRDFSETQYF. Combining the CDR3 with reference TRBV7-2 and TRBJ2-5 gives the whole variable domain GAGVSQSPSNKVTEKGKDVELRCDPISGHTALYWYRQSLGQGLEFLIYFQGNSAPDKSGLPSDRFSAERTGGSVSTLTIQRTQQEDSAVYLCASTRDFSETQYFGPGTRLLVL.

The chain links TRBV5-1 to TRBJ1-1, with 7 bases fitting TRBD1. The CDR3 totals 14 residues. Losses at the gene ends were 3 bases for V and 2 bases for J; bases not matched to a gene: 4. The germline gives CDR1 SGHRS, CDR2 YFSETQ. CDR3 nucleotide sequence: TGCGCCAGCAGCTGGGGACAGACTAACACTGAAGCTTTCTTT. Translation: CASSWGQTNTEAFF. Together with reference TRBV5-1 and TRBJ1-1, the CDR3 gives the full variable domain: KAGVTQTPRYLIKTRGQQVTLSCSPISGHRSVSWYQQTPGQGLQFLFEYFSETQRNKGNFPGRFSGRQFSNSRSEMNVSTLELGDSALYLCASSWGQTNTEAFFGQGTRLTVV.

The chain carries TRBV3-1 (or the pseudogene TRBV3-2) and TRBJ1-6; D remains unclear. This CDR3 spans 16 amino acids. CDR1 is LGHDT, CDR2 YNNKEL, per germline (reference sequence). V lost 2 bases and J 1 base, leaving 9 bases between the germline ends. In DNA form, the CDR3 reads TGTGCCAGCAGCCAAAGATGGGCGTCCTATAATTCACCCCTCCACTTT. Translating it yields CASSQRWASYNSPLHF.

This clone was recorded once. V usage is TRBV9 and J usage is TRBJ2-7; D is possibly TRBD2 (6 bases). CDR3 length: 16 residues. Germline CDR1 SGDLS, CDR2 YYNGEE. Trimming took off 0 bases at V and 1 base at J, with 14 bases between the two ends. The CDR3 bases are TGTGCCAGCAGCGTAGGCGGGATGTCCGAGTCCTACGAGCAGTACTTC. This translates into CASSVGGMSESYEQYF.

CDR3 protein: CASSSLQGGGQPQHF. The CDR3 bases are TGTGCCAGCAGTTCCTTACAGGGAGGGGGTCAGCCCCAGCATTTT. V usage is TRBV27 and J usage is TRBJ1-5; TRBD1 is a possible D gene (6 bases). Germline V CDR1 and CDR2: MNHEY, SMNVEV (reference sequence). The CDR3 contains 15 residues. Trimming cost V 4 bases and J 6 bases, with 16 bases left between them.

The rearrangement joins TRBV9 to TRBJ2-1; 9 nucleotides line up with TRBD1. The CDR3 consists of 13 residues. The V segment lost 4 bases and the J segment 7 bases; nucleotides outside the gene matches: 3. Germline assignment: CDR1 SGDLS and CDR2 YYNGEE. The CDR3 bases are TGTGCCAGCAGCACCGGGACAGGGAATGAGCAGTTCTTC. Translated: CASSTGTGNEQFF.

A word on this clone: A read error may account for a junction end that differs from germline. This chain joins TRBV7-7 and TRBJ2-5; 12 nucleotides align to TRBD2. The V gene's germline CDR1 is SSHAT and CDR2 FNYEAQ (reference sequence). The CDR3 sequence is 16 residues long. The CDR3 reads CASSHATSGRRETQYF. CDR3 coding DNA: TGTGCTAGCAGCCACGCAACTAGCGGGAGGCGTGAGACCCAGTACTTC.

This clone was found a few times. This chain connects TRBV18 to TRBJ1-1, with a tentative D call TRBD1 (6 bases). The CDR3 is 15 residues long. CDR1 is KGHSH, CDR2 LQKENI, per germline. V was clipped by 2 bases and J by 5 bases, with 15 bases between them. The CDR3 region has the DNA TGTGCCAGCTCACCAAATGCAGGGCAGGGGACTGAAGCTTTCTTT. Protein sequence: CASSPNAGQGTEAFF.

The chain has TRBV25-1 and TRBJ2-7; 7 bases line up with TRBD2. The V and J ends lost 6 bases and 0 bases, in that order; junction bases with no gene match: 11. The CDR3 totals 16 residues. Germline CDR1 reads MGHDK; CDR2 reads SYGVNS. The CDR3 nucleotides read TGTGCCAGCAGAGATGAGCTAGCGGAGAGCTCCTACGAGCAGTACTTC. It yields the protein CASRDELAESSYEQYF.

The count of this clone is one. The rearrangement joins TRBV28 to TRBJ1-3; D perhaps matches TRBD1 (5 bases). V was clipped by 8 bases and J by 5 bases, with 16 bases between them. This CDR3 is built from 14 residues. The V gene's germline CDR1 is MDHEN and CDR2 SYDVKM. CDR3: CASRLGGERNTIYF. CDR3 nucleotides: TGTGCCAGCCGTCTGGGGGGAGAAAGAAACACCATATATTTT.

The rearrangement uses TRBV6-1 and TRBJ1-1, with unresolved D. V was trimmed by 3 bases and J by 0 bases, leaving 8 bases between them. Germline loops: CDR1 MNHNS, CDR2 SASEGT. The CDR3 spans 14 residues. Written as DNA, the CDR3 is TGTGCCAGCAGTGAGGCCCCAATGAACACTGAAGCTTTCTTT. Translated, it gives CASSEAPMNTEAFF.